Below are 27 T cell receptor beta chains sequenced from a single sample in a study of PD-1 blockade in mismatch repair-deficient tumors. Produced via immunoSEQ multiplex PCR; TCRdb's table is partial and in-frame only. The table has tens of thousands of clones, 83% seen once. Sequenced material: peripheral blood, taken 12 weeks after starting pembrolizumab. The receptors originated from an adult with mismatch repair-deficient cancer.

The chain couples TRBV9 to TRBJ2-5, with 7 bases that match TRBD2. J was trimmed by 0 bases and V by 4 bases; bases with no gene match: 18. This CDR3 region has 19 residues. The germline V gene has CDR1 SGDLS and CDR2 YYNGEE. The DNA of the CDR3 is TGTGCCAGCAGCATATCTCAACCGGGACGGGGGGTGTACCAAGAGACCCAGTACTTC. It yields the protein CASSISQPGRGVYQETQYF.

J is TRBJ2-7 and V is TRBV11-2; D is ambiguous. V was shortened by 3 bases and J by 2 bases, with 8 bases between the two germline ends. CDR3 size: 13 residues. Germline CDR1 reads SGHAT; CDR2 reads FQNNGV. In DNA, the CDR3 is TGTGCCAGCAGCTTGGACCGAGCCTACGAGCAGTACTTC. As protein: CASSLDRAYEQYF.

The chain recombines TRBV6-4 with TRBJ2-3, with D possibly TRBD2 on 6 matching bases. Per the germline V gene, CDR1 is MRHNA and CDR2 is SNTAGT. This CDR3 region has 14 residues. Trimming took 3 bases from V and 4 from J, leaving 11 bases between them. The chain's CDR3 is CASSEGEAADTQYF. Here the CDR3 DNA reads TGTGCCAGCAGTGAGGGGGAGGCGGCAGATACGCAGTATTTT.

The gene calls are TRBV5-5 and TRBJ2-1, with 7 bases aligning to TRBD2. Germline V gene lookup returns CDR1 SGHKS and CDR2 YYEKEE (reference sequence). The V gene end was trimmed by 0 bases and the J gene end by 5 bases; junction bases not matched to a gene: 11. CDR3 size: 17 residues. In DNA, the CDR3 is TGTGCCAGCAGCTTGGTACTAGCGCCAATCCGAGACAATGAGCAGTTCTTC. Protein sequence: CASSLVLAPIRDNEQFF.

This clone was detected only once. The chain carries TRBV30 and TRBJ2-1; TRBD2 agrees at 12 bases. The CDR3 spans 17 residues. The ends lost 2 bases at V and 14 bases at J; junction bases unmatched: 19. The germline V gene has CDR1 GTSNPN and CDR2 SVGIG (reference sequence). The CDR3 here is CAWSSRRLAGAGDREFF. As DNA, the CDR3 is TGTGCCTGGAGTTCCCGTCGACTAGCGGGAGCTGGGGATCGGGAGTTCTTC.

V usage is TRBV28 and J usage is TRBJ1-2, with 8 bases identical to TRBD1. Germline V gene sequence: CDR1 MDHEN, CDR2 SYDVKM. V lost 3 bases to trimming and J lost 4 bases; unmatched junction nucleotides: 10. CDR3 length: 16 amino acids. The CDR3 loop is CASSLGRGLTGYGYTF. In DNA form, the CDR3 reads TGTGCCAGCAGTTTGGGCAGGGGGCTTACTGGCTATGGCTACACCTTC.

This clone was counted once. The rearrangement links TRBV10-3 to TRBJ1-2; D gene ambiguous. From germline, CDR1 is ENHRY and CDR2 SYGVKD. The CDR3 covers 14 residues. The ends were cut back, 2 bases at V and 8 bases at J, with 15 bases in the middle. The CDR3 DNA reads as TGTGCCATCAGTGAGCAAGGGTACCAGCGGGGCTACACCTTC. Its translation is CAISEQGYQRGYTF.

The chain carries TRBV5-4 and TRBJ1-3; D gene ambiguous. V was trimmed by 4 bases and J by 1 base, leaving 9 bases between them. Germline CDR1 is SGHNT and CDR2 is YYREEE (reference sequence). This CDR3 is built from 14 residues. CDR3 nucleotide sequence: TGTGCCAGCAGCCCGGGTTGGTCTGGAAACACCATATATTTT. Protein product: CASSPGWSGNTIYF.

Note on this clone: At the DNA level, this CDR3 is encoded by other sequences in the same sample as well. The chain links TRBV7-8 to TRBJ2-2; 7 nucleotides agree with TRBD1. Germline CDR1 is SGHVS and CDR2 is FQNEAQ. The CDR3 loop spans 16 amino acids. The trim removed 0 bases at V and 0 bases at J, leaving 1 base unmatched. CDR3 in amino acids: CASSLAGQPNTGELFF. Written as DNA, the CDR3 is TGTGCCAGCAGCTTAGCGGGACAGCCGAACACCGGGGAGCTGTTTTTT.

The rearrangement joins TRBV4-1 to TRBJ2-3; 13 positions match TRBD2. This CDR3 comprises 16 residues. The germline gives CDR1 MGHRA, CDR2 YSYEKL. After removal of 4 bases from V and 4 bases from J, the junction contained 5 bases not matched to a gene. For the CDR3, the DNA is TGCGCCAGCAGCCTAGTTGGACTAGCGGGGGCAGATACGCAGTATTTT. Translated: CASSLVGLAGADTQYF.

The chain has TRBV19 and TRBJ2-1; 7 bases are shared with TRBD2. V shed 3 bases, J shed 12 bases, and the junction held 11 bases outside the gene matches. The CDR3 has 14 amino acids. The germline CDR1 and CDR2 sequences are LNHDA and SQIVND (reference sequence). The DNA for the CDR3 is TGTGCCAGTAGTATGGTAGTGGGAGGGCGTGGGCAGTTCTTC. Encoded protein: CASSMVVGGRGQFF.

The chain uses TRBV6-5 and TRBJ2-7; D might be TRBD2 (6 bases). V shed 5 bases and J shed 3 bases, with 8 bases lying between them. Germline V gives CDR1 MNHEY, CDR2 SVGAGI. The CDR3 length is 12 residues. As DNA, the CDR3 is TGTGCCAGCAGTGGGGGGAACTACGAGCAGTACTTC. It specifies CASSGGNYEQYF.

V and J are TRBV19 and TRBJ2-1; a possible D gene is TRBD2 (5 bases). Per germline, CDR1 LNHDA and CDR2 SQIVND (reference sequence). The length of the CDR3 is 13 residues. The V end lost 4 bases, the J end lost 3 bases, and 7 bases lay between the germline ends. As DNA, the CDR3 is TGTGCCAGTAGTAATAGCGTCTACAATGAGCAGTTCTTC. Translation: CASSNSVYNEQFF.

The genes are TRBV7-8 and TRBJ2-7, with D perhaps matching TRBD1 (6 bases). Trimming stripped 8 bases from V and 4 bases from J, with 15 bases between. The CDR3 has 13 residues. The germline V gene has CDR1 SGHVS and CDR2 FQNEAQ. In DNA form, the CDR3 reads TGTGCCAGCCGCTATTTCAGGGGTTACGAGCAGTACTTC. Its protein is CASRYFRGYEQYF.

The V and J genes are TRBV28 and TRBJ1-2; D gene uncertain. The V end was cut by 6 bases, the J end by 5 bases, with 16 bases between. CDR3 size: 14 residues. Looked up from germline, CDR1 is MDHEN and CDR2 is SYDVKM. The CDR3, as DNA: TGTGCCAGCAGCAAAACCCGGGCCTTTTATGGCTACACCTTC. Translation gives CASSKTRAFYGYTF.

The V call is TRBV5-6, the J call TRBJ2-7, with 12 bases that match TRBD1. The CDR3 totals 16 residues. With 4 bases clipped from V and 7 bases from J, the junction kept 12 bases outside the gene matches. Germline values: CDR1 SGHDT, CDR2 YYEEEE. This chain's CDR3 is CASSLVPGQGAGEQYF. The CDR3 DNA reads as TGTGCCAGCAGCCTAGTCCCGGGACAGGGGGCAGGGGAGCAGTACTTC.

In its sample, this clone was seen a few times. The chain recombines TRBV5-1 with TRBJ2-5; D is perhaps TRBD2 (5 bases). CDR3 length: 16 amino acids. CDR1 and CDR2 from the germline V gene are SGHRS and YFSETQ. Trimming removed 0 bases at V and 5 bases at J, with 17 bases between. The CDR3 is CASSLGVDLSRETQYF. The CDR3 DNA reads TGCGCCAGCAGCTTGGGGGTGGACTTATCTCGGGAGACCCAGTACTTC.

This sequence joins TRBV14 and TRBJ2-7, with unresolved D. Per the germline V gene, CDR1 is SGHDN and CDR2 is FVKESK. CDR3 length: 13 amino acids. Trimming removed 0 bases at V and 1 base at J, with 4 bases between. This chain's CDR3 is CASSQDRSYEQYF. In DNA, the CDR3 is TGTGCCAGCAGCCAAGACCGTTCCTACGAGCAGTACTTC.

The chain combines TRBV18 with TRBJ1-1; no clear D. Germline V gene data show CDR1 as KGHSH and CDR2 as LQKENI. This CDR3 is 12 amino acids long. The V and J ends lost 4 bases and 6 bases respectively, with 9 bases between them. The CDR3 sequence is CASSRYFAEAFF. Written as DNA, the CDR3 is TGTGCCAGCTCACGGTATTTCGCTGAAGCTTTCTTT.

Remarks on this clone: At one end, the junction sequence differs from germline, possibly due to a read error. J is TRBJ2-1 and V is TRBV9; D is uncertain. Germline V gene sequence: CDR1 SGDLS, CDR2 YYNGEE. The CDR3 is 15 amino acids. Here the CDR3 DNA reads TGTGCCAGCAGCACCCACCTCCCGCCCCACAATCAGCAGTTCTTC. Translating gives CASSTHLPPHNQQFF.

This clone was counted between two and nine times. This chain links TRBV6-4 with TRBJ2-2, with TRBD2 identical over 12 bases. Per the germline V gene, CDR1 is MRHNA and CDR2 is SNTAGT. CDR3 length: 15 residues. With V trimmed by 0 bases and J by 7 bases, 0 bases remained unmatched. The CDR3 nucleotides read TGTGCCAGCAGTGACTCGACTAGCGGGAGCGGGGAGCTGTTTTTT. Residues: CASSDSTSGSGELFF.

The CDR3 loop reads CASSLVTSANTGELFF. DNA for the CDR3: TGCGCCAGCAGCTTGGTCACTAGCGCCAACACCGGGGAGCTGTTTTTT. V usage is TRBV5-1 and J usage is TRBJ2-2, with TRBD2 matching 7 bases. V trimming: 0 bases; J trimming: 2 bases; junction bases outside the gene matches: 4. The CDR3 loop spans 16 amino acids. The germline CDR1 and CDR2 sequences are SGHRS and YFSETQ.

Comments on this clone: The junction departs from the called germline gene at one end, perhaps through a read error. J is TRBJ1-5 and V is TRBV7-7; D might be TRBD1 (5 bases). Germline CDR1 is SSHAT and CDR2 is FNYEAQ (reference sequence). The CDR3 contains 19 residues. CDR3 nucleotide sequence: TGTGCTAGCAGCAAAGCCGGGACGTACCGGGACCTAGGTCGTTTGCCCCAGCATTTT. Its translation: CASSKAGTYRDLGRLPQHF.

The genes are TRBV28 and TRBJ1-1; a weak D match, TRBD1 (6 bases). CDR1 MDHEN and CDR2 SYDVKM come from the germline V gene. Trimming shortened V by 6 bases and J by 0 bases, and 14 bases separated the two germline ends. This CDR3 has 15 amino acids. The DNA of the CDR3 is TGTGCCAGCAGCCCAACCAGGGGCCTGAACACTGAAGCTTTCTTT. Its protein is CASSPTRGLNTEAFF.

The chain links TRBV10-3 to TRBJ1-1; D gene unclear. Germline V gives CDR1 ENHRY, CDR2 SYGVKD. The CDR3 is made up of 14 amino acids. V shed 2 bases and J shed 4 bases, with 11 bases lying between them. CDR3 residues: CAISEAPPGTEAFF. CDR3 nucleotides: TGTGCCATCAGTGAGGCCCCACCGGGCACTGAAGCTTTCTTT.

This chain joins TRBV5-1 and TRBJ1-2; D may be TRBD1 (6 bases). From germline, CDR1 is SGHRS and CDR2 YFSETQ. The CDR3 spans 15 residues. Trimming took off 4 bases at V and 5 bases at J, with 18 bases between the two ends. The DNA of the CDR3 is TGCGCCAGCAGCCCGGGACATACTTCAGGATATGGCTACACCTTC. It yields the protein CASSPGHTSGYGYTF.

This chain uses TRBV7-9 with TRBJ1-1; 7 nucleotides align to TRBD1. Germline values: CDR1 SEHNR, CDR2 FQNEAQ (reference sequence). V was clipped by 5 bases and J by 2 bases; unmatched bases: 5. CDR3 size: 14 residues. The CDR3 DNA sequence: TGTGCCAGCAGCACGGGGACAGCCAACACTGAAGCTTTCTTT. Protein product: CASSTGTANTEAFF.